This is a list of T cell receptor beta chains from one sample in a study of T cells in Graves' hyperthyroidism and ophthalmopathy. TCRdb independently ran MiXCR on the multiplex PCR reads; one entry per CDR3 protein. Altogether hundreds of thousands of distinct CDR3 sequences are present, 45% being singletons, with the ten largest covering roughly 6.5%. Sequenced sample: peripheral blood or thyroid tissue (not recorded which). The receptors originated from an adult man with Graves' disease, either hyperthyroidism or ophthalmopathy (not recorded which). The CDR3 runs from the conserved cysteine through the conserved F or W. The order of the fields is V gene, CDR3 protein.

v_gene: TRBV2; CDR3aa: CASSPRTGGHMNTEAFF
v_gene: TRBV12-3/TRBV12-4; CDR3aa: CASSFSGLEKLFF
v_gene: TRBV2; CDR3aa: CASISPEEAFF
v_gene: TRBV4-2; CDR3aa: CASSLSTGSSGYTF
v_gene: TRBV19; CDR3aa: CASSLRTSGRSYNEQFF
v_gene: TRBV7-8; CDR3aa: CASSLDMMNTMYF
v_gene: TRBV5-1; CDR3aa: CASSRGRKYEQYF
v_gene: TRBV25-1; CDR3aa: CASNQGYGYTF
v_gene: TRBV24-1; CDR3aa: CARPIDRDDYGYTF
v_gene: TRBV7-9; CDR3aa: CASSLYPPDGDGYTF
v_gene: TRBV2; CDR3aa: CASRQELNTEAFF
v_gene: TRBV29-1; CDR3aa: CSLRDRGYGYTF
v_gene: TRBV20-1; CDR3aa: CSARDTRQGTNSPLHF
v_gene: TRBV7-8; CDR3aa: CASGPRGDQPQHF
v_gene: TRBV7-6; CDR3aa: CASSWGQAGDTIYF
v_gene: TRBV24-1; CDR3aa: CASSFLAGLMNTEAFF
v_gene: TRBV24-1; CDR3aa: CATSDIGGDNYGYTF
v_gene: TRBV6-5; CDR3aa: CASRPTGSYGYTF
v_gene: TRBV2; CDR3aa: CASEGGPNYGYTF
v_gene: TRBV12-3/TRBV12-4; CDR3aa: CASSPGLASEQYF
v_gene: TRBV6-5; CDR3aa: CASSSGVGGEKLFF
v_gene: TRBV2; CDR3aa: CASSLRASLSNQPQHF
v_gene: TRBV5-1; CDR3aa: CASSSEQGRISGANVLTF
v_gene: TRBV6-1; CDR3aa: CASSPLQASYEQYF
v_gene: TRBV5-1; CDR3aa: CASSSQAGGPQHF
v_gene: TRBV7-9; CDR3aa: CASSMGAVSPLHF